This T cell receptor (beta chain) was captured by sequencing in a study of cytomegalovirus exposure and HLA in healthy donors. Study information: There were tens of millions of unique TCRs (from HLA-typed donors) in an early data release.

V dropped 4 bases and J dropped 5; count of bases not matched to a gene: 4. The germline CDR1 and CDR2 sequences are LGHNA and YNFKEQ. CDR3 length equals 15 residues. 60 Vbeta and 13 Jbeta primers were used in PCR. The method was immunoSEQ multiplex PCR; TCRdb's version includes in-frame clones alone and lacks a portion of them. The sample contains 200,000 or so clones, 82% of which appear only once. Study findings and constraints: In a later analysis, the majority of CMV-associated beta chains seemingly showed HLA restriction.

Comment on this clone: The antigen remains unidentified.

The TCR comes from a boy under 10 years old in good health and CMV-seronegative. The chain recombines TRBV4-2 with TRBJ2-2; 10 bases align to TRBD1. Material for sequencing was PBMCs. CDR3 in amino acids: CASSRTGGLTGELFF. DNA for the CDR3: TGTGCCAGCAGCCGGACAGGGGGTCTAACCGGGGAGCTGTTTTTT.